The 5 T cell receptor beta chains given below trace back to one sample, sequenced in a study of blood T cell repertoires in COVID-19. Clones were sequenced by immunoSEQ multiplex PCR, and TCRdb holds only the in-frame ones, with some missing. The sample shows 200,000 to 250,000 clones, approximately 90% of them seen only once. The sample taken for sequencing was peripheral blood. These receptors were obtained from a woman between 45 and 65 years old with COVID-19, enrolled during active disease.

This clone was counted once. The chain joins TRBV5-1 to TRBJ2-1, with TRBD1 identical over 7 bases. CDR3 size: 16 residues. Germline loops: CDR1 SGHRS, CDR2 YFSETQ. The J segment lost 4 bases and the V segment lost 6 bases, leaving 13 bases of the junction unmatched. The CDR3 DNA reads TGCGCCAGCACGTCGACTCCCAGGGGGTTATACAATGAGCAGTTCTTC. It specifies CASTSTPRGLYNEQFF.

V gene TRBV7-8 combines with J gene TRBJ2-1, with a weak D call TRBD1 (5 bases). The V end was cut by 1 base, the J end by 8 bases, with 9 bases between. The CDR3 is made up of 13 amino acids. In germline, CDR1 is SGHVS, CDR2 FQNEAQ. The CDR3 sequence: CASSLGRRDEQFF. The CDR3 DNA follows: TGTGCCAGCAGCTTAGGGCGCAGGGATGAGCAGTTCTTC.

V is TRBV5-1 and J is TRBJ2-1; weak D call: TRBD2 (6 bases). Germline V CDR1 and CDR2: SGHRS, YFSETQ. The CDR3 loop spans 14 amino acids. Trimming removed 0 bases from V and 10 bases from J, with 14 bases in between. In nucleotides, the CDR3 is TGCGCCAGCAGCTTGGAGGTCGCGGGGAGGGAGCAGTTCTTC. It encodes CASSLEVAGREQFF.

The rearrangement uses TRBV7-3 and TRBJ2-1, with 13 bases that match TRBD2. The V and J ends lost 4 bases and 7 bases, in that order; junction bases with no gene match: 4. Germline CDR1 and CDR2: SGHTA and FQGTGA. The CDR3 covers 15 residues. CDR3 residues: CASSSQLAGGNEQFF. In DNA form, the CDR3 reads TGTGCCAGCAGCTCCCAACTAGCGGGGGGGAATGAGCAGTTCTTC.

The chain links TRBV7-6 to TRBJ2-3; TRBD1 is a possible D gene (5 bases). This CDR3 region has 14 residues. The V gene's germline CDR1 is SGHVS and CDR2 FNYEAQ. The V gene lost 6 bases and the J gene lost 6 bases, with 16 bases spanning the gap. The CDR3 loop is CASSAVQTVDTQYF. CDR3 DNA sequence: TGTGCCAGCAGTGCTGTACAGACAGTTGATACGCAGTATTTT.